The 22 T cell receptor beta chains below come from one sample, sequenced in a study of control samples from healthy donors and cancer patients. Clones were read by immunoSEQ multiplex PCR, and TCRdb kept only the in-frame ones, dropping some. The sample yields around 80,000 clones, 89% seen once. The sample was blood. These TCRs come from a man aged 45-60 years in good health.

This chain connects TRBV5-1 to TRBJ1-2, with no clear D. The V end lost 1 base, the J end lost 3 bases, and 10 bases lay between the germline ends. The CDR3 contains 14 residues. Germline V gene sequence: CDR1 SGHRS, CDR2 YFSETQ. The DNA of the CDR3 is TGCGCCAGCAGCTTGACGGGAGTGGACTATGGCTACACCTTC. Translated: CASSLTGVDYGYTF.

The CDR3 loop reads CASRQGTGDGYTF. DNA of the CDR3: TGTGCCAGCAGACAAGGGACAGGTGATGGCTACACCTTC. This sequence joins TRBV12-3 or TRBV12-4 and TRBJ1-2, with 8 bases that match TRBD1. V shed 6 bases and J 6 bases; nucleotides not matched to a gene: 6. CDR3 length: 13 amino acids.

The chain uses TRBV29-1 and TRBJ1-1; D is undetermined. Looked up from germline, CDR1 is SQVTM and CDR2 is ANQGSEA. Trimming shortened V by 4 bases and J by 1 base, and 10 bases separated the two germline ends. The CDR3 is 13 residues long. CDR3 residues: CSVVRPSNTEAFF. In nucleotides, the CDR3 is TGCAGCGTTGTGAGACCTTCGAACACTGAAGCTTTCTTT.

In nucleotides, the CDR3 is TGTGCCAGCAGTTTATTAGGCCGGGGGGGCGAAGAGACCCAGTACTTC. It is translated as CASSLLGRGGEETQYF. The chain recombines TRBV27 with TRBJ2-5, with 8 positions matching TRBD2. The J segment lost 3 bases and the V segment lost 1 base, leaving 7 bases of the junction unmatched. The CDR3 runs 16 residues. CDR1 is MNHEY and CDR2 is SMNVEV in the germline V gene (reference sequence).

The chain combines TRBV12-3 or TRBV12-4 with TRBJ1-3; D is uncertain. The CDR3 totals 12 residues. Trimming pared 4 bases from V and 4 bases from J, leaving 5 bases between. CDR3 coding DNA: TGTGCCAGCAGTTCGTTGGGAAACACCATATATTTT. Its translation is CASSSLGNTIYF.

This chain connects TRBV3-1 (or the pseudogene TRBV3-2) to TRBJ2-7, with D possibly matching TRBD1 (6 bases). Deletions cut 2 bases from V and 7 bases from J, with 27 bases between. CDR1 and CDR2 from the germline V gene are LGHDT and YNNKEL (reference sequence). The CDR3 loop spans 18 amino acids. CDR3 region: CASSQSVPGHLAHVEQYF. The CDR3 bases are TGTGCCAGCAGCCAATCCGTTCCGGGACACCTGGCCCATGTTGAGCAGTACTTC.

J is TRBJ2-1 and V is TRBV19, with 11 bases matching TRBD2. CDR1 is LNHDA, CDR2 SQIVND, per germline (reference sequence). Germline trimming cut 7 bases from V and 8 bases from J; bases unmatched to any gene: 10. This CDR3 comprises 15 residues. CDR3 residues: CASKRRSGGVHEQFF. The CDR3 DNA reads TGTGCCAGTAAGAGGCGTAGCGGGGGGGTGCATGAGCAGTTCTTC.

The V gene is TRBV5-6, the J gene TRBJ2-3; D unresolved. The CDR3 loop spans 13 amino acids. Germline V gene sequence: CDR1 SGHDT, CDR2 YYEEEE. Trimming removed 0 bases at V and 0 bases at J, with 2 bases between. The CDR3 is CASSLGSTDTQYF. As DNA, the CDR3 is TGTGCCAGCAGCTTGGGGAGCACAGATACGCAGTATTTT.

The rearrangement joins TRBV10-1 to TRBJ2-3, with 10 bases lining up with TRBD2. This CDR3 region has 15 residues. Trimming removed 3 bases from V and 4 bases from J; junction bases left unmatched: 4. CDR1 is WNHNN and CDR2 is SYGVQD in the germline V gene (reference sequence). The CDR3 coding sequence is TGCGCCAGCAGTGAAGGTAGCGGGGGGCCAGATACGCAGTATTTT. Translating it yields CASSEGSGGPDTQYF.

V usage is TRBV6-1 and J usage is TRBJ2-4; D may match TRBD1 or TRBD2 (6 bases each). Germline V gene lookup returns CDR1 MNHNS and CDR2 SASEGT. The CDR3 contains 16 residues. V shed 3 bases and J shed 6 bases, with 18 bases lying between them. CDR3 amino acids: CASSEPTGGDRNIQYF. CDR3 in DNA: TGTGCCAGCAGTGAGCCGACAGGAGGGGATAGAAACATTCAGTACTTC.

The rearrangement uses TRBV7-9 and TRBJ1-5; tentative D call: TRBD1 (6 bases). The CDR3 has 16 residues. Germline lookup yields CDR1 SEHNR and CDR2 FQNEAQ (reference sequence). V lost 3 bases and J lost 6, with 18 bases in between. The CDR3 DNA sequence: TGTGCCAGCAGCTTTTTTGGGACAACACAAGGTCAGCCCCAGCATTTT. Translation gives CASSFFGTTQGQPQHF.

This clone has a single count. The junction departs from the called germline gene at one end, perhaps through a read error. V and J are TRBV7-8 and TRBJ2-5, with D perhaps matching TRBD1 or TRBD2 (5 bases each). CDR1 is SGHVS and CDR2 is FQNEAQ in the germline V gene. The CDR3 sequence is 14 residues long. CDR3 protein: CAGSRGRYQETQYF. The CDR3 DNA sequence: TGTGCCGGCAGCCGGGGCCGGTACCAAGAGACCCAGTACTTC.

CDR3 nucleotide sequence: TGTGCCAGCAGTTCAAGTACAACTTACACTGAAGCTTTCTTT. Protein product: CASSSSTTYTEAFF. V usage is TRBV2 and J usage is TRBJ1-1; D remains ambiguous. In germline, CDR1 is SNHLY, CDR2 FYNNEI. Trimming removed 5 bases from V and 3 bases from J, with 13 bases in between. The CDR3 spans 14 residues.

CDR3 protein: CASSTGQASTDTQYF. DNA of the CDR3: TGTGCCAGCAGCACGGGACAAGCTAGCACAGATACGCAGTATTTT. V and J are TRBV5-4 and TRBJ2-3; D perhaps matches TRBD1 (6 bases). The CDR3 loop spans 15 amino acids. Per germline, CDR1 SGHNT and CDR2 YYREEE (reference sequence). V was clipped by 4 bases and J by 0 bases, with 12 bases between them. The full variable domain, with the rest looked up from reference TRBV5-4 and TRBJ2-3, is ETGVTQSPTHLIKTRGQQVTLRCSSQSGHNTVSWYQQALGQGPQFIFQYYREEENGRGNFPPRFSGLQFPNYSSELNVNALELDDSALYLCASSTGQASTDTQYFGPGTRLTVL.

The chain employs TRBV6-5 and TRBJ2-7, with TRBD1 matching over 7 bases. Trimming removed 8 bases from V and 6 bases from J; junction bases left unmatched: 7. The germline CDR1 and CDR2 sequences are MNHEY and SVGAGI. CDR3 length: 12 residues. CDR3 sequence: CASRDRPAEQYF. The DNA for the CDR3 is TGTGCCAGCCGGGACAGACCCGCCGAGCAGTACTTC.

The chain employs TRBV5-6 and TRBJ2-7; the D gene is possibly TRBD2 (6 bases). Per germline, CDR1 SGHDT and CDR2 YYEEEE. V was shortened by 7 bases and J by 7 bases, with 18 bases between the two germline ends. There are 13 residues in the CDR3. The CDR3 loop is CASGRRDGGEQYF. CDR3 DNA: TGTGCCAGCGGGAGGCGGGACGGGGGTGAGCAGTACTTC.

The chain uses TRBV28 and TRBJ1-2; D perhaps matches TRBD1 (6 bases). V was shortened by 7 bases and J by 2 bases, with 11 bases between the two germline ends. The germline V gene encodes CDR1 MDHEN and CDR2 SYDVKM. This CDR3 is 13 amino acids long. CDR3 bases: TGTGCCAGCATAAACCAGGGGAACTATGGCTACACCTTC. This codes for CASINQGNYGYTF.

V and J are TRBV4-1 and TRBJ2-3; D is possibly TRBD2 (5 bases). V was clipped by 4 bases and J by 2 bases, with 13 bases between them. Per the germline V gene, CDR1 is MGHRA and CDR2 is YSYEKL. The CDR3 spans 15 residues. CDR3 residues: CASSLRTESTDTQYF. Written as DNA, the CDR3 is TGCGCCAGCAGCCTCCGGACTGAGTCCACAGATACGCAGTATTTT.

The V call is TRBV5-1, the J call TRBJ2-2, with 8 nucleotides matching TRBD1. Germline values: CDR1 SGHRS, CDR2 YFSETQ. The CDR3 extends over 15 amino acids. V was pared by 7 bases and J by 2 bases, with 7 bases of the junction left unmatched. In DNA, the CDR3 is TGCGCCAGCGCACTGACAGGGGCTAACACCGGGGAGCTGTTTTTT. This codes for CASALTGANTGELFF.

The CDR3 protein is CASSLQANTEAFF. The CDR3 nucleotides are TGTGCCAGCAGCCTCCAGGCGAACACTGAAGCTTTCTTT. The chain has TRBV12-3 or TRBV12-4 and TRBJ1-1; D remains ambiguous. The V gene lost 6 bases and the J gene lost 1 base, with 9 bases spanning the gap. The CDR3 runs to 13 residues.

The chain joins TRBV7-6 to TRBJ1-4; D ambiguous. CDR3 length: 16 amino acids. The ends were cut back, 1 base at V and 3 bases at J, with 12 bases in the middle. Germline loops: CDR1 SGHVS, CDR2 FNYEAQ. The CDR3: CASSLVQIGPNEKLFF. CDR3 nucleotides: TGTGCCAGCAGCTTAGTTCAGATAGGGCCTAATGAAAAACTGTTTTTT. The variable domain in full, with the rest retrieved from reference TRBV7-6 and TRBJ1-4, is GAGVSQSPRYKVTKRGQDVALRCDPISGHVSLYWYRQALGQGPEFLTYFNYEAQQDKSGLPNDRFSAERPEGSISTLTIQRTEQRDSAMYRCASSLVQIGPNEKLFFGSGTQLSVL.

This chain joins TRBV9 and TRBJ2-1, with D maybe TRBD1 (5 bases). The CDR3 sequence is 14 residues long. Trimming took 3 bases from V and 3 from J, leaving 10 bases between them. Germline V gene data show CDR1 as SGDLS and CDR2 as YYNGEE. This CDR3 reads CASSAPDSYNEQFF. The CDR3 DNA follows: TGTGCCAGCAGCGCCCCAGACAGCTACAATGAGCAGTTCTTC.